Listed below are T cell receptor beta chains from one sample, sequenced in a study of blood T cells in healthy people across ages. TCRdb used MiXCR to reprocess the 5' RACE reads, holding one entry per CDR3 protein. The sample records 600,000 to 1,000,000 distinct CDR3 sequences, about 25% being singletons. In addition, the sample was reused for a study of T cells of mothers and their children.

Sequenced: blood. Source of these receptors: a boy aged 5 to 17 in good health. Both conserved end residues are part of each CDR3. Each record gives: CDR3 DNA, CDR3 protein, J gene, V gene, clone size, D gene. The D gene is left open where the match is weak. A row's size may be missing; if present it is once, few, many or a size class.

cdr3_nt: TGTGCCAGCAGCCGCAGGTGGGGGTCCGATGAGCAGTTCTTC; cdr3_aa: CASSRRWGSDEQFF; j_call: TRBJ2-1; v_call: TRBV7-2; clone_size: .; d_call: .
cdr3_nt: TGTGCCAGCAGTTCTTCAGGGAGAACTGAAGCTTTCTTT; cdr3_aa: CASSSSGRTEAFF; j_call: TRBJ1-1; v_call: TRBV12-3/TRBV12-4; clone_size: few; d_call: .
cdr3_nt: TGTGCCAGCAGTTTATATGGCCGCCAAGAGACCCAGTACTTC; cdr3_aa: CASSLYGRQETQYF; j_call: TRBJ2-5; v_call: TRBV28; clone_size: few; d_call: .
cdr3_nt: TGTGCCTGCAGTTTAGCGCTTGGATTTGACAGGGGGCGCAAAGAGACCCAGTACTTC; cdr3_aa: CACSLALGFDRGRKETQYF; j_call: TRBJ2-5; v_call: TRBV12-3/TRBV12-4; clone_size: .; d_call: TRBD1
cdr3_nt: TGTGCCAGCAGCTTAGAGGAGGCCACCAGAAACATTCAGTACTTC; cdr3_aa: CASSLEEATRNIQYF; j_call: TRBJ2-4; v_call: TRBV7-2; clone_size: few; d_call: .
cdr3_nt: TGTGCTAGCGGCTTAGCGGCAGCCAAAGAGACCCAGTACTTC; cdr3_aa: CASGLAAAKETQYF; j_call: TRBJ2-5; v_call: TRBV7-7; clone_size: .; d_call: .
cdr3_nt: TGTGCCAGCAGTTTAACGATATTCGGGGTGGGCACCGGGGAGCTGTTTTTT; cdr3_aa: CASSLTIFGVGTGELFF; j_call: TRBJ2-2; v_call: TRBV27; clone_size: few; d_call: .
cdr3_nt: TGCAGTGCTAGAGATGCGGAGTACCGGGACACCGCCTACGAGCAGTACTTC; cdr3_aa: CSARDAEYRDTAYEQYF; j_call: TRBJ2-7; v_call: TRBV20-1; clone_size: few; d_call: .
cdr3_nt: TGTGCCAGCAGCTTAGACGGCTTACAAGAGACCCAGTACTTC; cdr3_aa: CASSLDGLQETQYF; j_call: TRBJ2-5; v_call: TRBV13; clone_size: .; d_call: .
cdr3_nt: TGTGCCAGCAGTTCTCAGCGACGAGGATTAGGGGCTAATGAAAAACTGTTTTTT; cdr3_aa: CASSSQRRGLGANEKLFF; j_call: TRBJ1-4; v_call: TRBV12-3/TRBV12-4; clone_size: .; d_call: .
cdr3_nt: TGTGCCAGCAGTTTAGCTGGGGGGACCGACTACACCCAGTACTTC; cdr3_aa: CASSLAGGTDYTQYF; j_call: TRBJ2-5; v_call: TRBV12-3/TRBV12-4; clone_size: .; d_call: .